This TCR beta chain was sequenced for a study of blood T cells in healthy people across ages. Across the study: About one barcoded beta molecule per two T cells was captured by template switching. Study outcomes and limitations: Observed TCR beta diversity showed a strong correlation with the percentage of naive T cells as measured by flow cytometry. It was the long-lived donors that had more naive CD4+ cells and higher diversity than aged donors.

Together with a sample-barcoded 5' primer, a J-beta primer mix was included in a second PCR lasting roughly 6 to 12 cycles. Using its own MiXCR run on the 5' RACE reads, TCRdb lists one record per CDR3 protein. Of approximately 690,000 distinct CDR3 sequences listed, 40% to 45% are singletons. Germline lookup yields CDR1 SGHAT and CDR2 FQNNGV. CDR3 length: 13 amino acids. J was trimmed by 6 bases and V by 1 base; bases with no gene match: 3. This clonotype was counted between two and nine times. Its target is not known. The authors isolated at least 6.5 million PBMCs per sample. The genes are TRBV11-2 and TRBJ2-7, with TRBD1 matching 7 bases. The receptor's source is an older man in good health. Sequencing was done on a sample of blood. The chain's CDR3 is CASSLGQGSEQYF. CDR3 coding DNA: TGTGCCAGCAGCTTAGGACAGGGCAGCGAGCAGTACTTC.